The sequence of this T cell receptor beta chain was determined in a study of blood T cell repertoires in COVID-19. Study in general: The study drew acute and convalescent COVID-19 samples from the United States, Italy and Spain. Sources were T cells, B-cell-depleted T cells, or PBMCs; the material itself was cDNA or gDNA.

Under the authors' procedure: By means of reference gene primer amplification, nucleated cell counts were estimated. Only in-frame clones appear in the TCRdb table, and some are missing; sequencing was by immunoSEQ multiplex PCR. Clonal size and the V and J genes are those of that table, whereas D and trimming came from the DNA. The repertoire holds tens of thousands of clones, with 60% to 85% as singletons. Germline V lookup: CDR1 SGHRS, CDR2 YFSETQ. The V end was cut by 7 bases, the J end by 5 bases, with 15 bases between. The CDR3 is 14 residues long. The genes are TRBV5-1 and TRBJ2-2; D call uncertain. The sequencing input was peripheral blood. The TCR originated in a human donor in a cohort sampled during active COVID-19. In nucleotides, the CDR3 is TGCGCCAGCTTCCGAGGTGACGTGACCGGGGAGCTGTTTTTT. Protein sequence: CASFRGDVTGELFF.